A single sample is the source of the 30 T cell receptor beta chains below, sequenced in a study of shared clonotypes between healthy human individuals. This table comes from immunoSEQ multiplex PCR, and its TCRdb copy is limited to in-frame clones, with some not included. The sample lists approximately 2.5 million clones; over 85% were seen once. The sample taken for sequencing was naive CD4+ T cells sorted from blood. Subset noted: CD45RA+ positively selected. The receptors originated from a man aged 18 to 29 in good health.

In the case of this clone: Other DNA sequences within the sample encode an identical CDR3. This chain links TRBV18 with TRBJ2-7; TRBD1 matches 8 bases. V lost 3 bases, J lost 2 bases, and 3 bases stayed unmatched. CDR1 and CDR2 (germline): KGHSH, LQKENI. This CDR3 spans 14 amino acids. As DNA, the CDR3 is TGTGCCAGCTCACCCCGGGACAGGACCTACGAGCAGTACTTC. It translates to CASSPRDRTYEQYF.

The chain couples TRBV7-6 to TRBJ2-3; 8 bases are shared with TRBD1. The germline V gene encodes CDR1 SGHVS and CDR2 FNYEAQ. This CDR3 has 14 amino acids. Unmatched junction bases numbered 1, after V lost 5 bases and J lost 0 bases. The CDR3 region is CASSRQGSTDTQYF. In DNA, the CDR3 is TGTGCCAGCAGCCGACAGGGGAGCACAGATACGCAGTATTTT. Drawing the rest from reference TRBV7-6 and TRBJ2-3, the complete variable domain is GAGVSQSPRYKVTKRGQDVALRCDPISGHVSLYWYRQALGQGPEFLTYFNYEAQQDKSGLPNDRFSAERPEGSISTLTIQRTEQRDSAMYRCASSRQGSTDTQYFGPGTRLTVL.

This rearrangement joins TRBV7-8 to TRBJ2-1; 7 nucleotides align to TRBD2. This CDR3 spans 15 amino acids. The V segment lost 0 bases and the J segment 8 bases; nucleotides outside the gene matches: 7. The germline V gene encodes CDR1 SGHVS and CDR2 FQNEAQ. DNA for the CDR3: TGTGCCAGCAGCTTAGCGGGGGGGTATAGGGATGAGCAGTTCTTC. Residues: CASSLAGGYRDEQFF.

This chain joins TRBV30 and TRBJ2-5, with unresolved D. The CDR3 has 10 amino acids. V lost 6 bases to trimming and J lost 5 bases, with 7 bases between them. Germline CDR1 reads GTSNPN; CDR2 reads SVGIG (reference sequence). As DNA, the CDR3 is TGTGCCTGCGCATCGGAGACCCAGTACTTC. Its translation is CACASETQYF.

The rearrangement uses TRBV6-1 and TRBJ1-4, with a tentative D call TRBD1 (5 bases). The CDR3 has 17 residues. CDR1 and CDR2 (germline): MNHNS, SASEGT. Trimming left V 0 bases short and J 1 base short, with 12 bases between. The CDR3 DNA reads TGTGCCAGCAGTGAAGCGGGTGTCAGGGTAACTAATGAAAAACTGTTTTTT. It yields the protein CASSEAGVRVTNEKLFF.

The chain uses TRBV5-1 and TRBJ1-1; 7 bases align to TRBD1. This CDR3 region has 14 residues. Germline V gene data show CDR1 as SGHRS and CDR2 as YFSETQ. V dropped 6 bases and J dropped 4; count of bases not matched to a gene: 9. The CDR3 reads CASTPTGAGTEAFF. The CDR3 DNA is TGCGCCAGCACCCCCACAGGGGCCGGCACTGAAGCTTTCTTT.

The chain carries TRBV5-1 and TRBJ2-2; D possibly corresponds to TRBD2 (6 bases). Trimming removed 4 bases from V and 6 bases from J, with 22 bases in between. Germline V gene data show CDR1 as SGHRS and CDR2 as YFSETQ. This CDR3 is built from 17 residues. CDR3 amino acids: CASSPSLGDGEAGELFF. CDR3 nucleotide sequence: TGCGCCAGCAGCCCATCACTGGGTGATGGGGAGGCCGGGGAGCTGTTTTTT.

The rearrangement uses TRBV11-2 and TRBJ1-2; D might be TRBD1 (6 bases). The CDR3 length is 15 residues. The germline gives CDR1 SGHAT, CDR2 FQNNGV. Trimming removed 8 bases at V and 7 bases at J, with 23 bases between. In nucleotides, the CDR3 is TGTGCCAGCTCAGGGGATCAGGGGTCTTTGGGTGGCTACACCTTC. Translated: CASSGDQGSLGGYTF. The complete variable domain, with remaining parts taken from reference TRBV11-2 and TRBJ1-2, reads EAGVAQSPRYKIIEKRQSVAFWCNPISGHATLYWYQQILGQGPKLLIQFQNNGVVDDSQLPKDRFSAERLKGVDSTLKIQPAKLEDSAVYLCASSGDQGSLGGYTFGSGTRLTVV.

Comment on this clone: This same CDR3 is encoded by further DNA sequences in the sample. The chain links TRBV4-1 to TRBJ2-7, with a possible D match to TRBD1 (6 bases). Germline CDR1 MGHRA, CDR2 YSYEKL. Between the trimmed V and J ends, which lost 2 bases and 1 base, there was a span of 12 bases. There are 15 residues in the CDR3. Here the CDR3 reads CASSQTGTLSYEQYF. The CDR3 DNA sequence: TGCGCCAGCAGCCAAACAGGGACCCTATCCTACGAGCAGTACTTC.

This clone has only one observation. As DNA, the CDR3 is TGCGCCAGCAGCCAAGGACCGGGACAGGGGGTCTACGAGCAGTACTTC. It codes for CASSQGPGQGVYEQYF. The V call is TRBV4-1, the J call TRBJ2-7, with 11 bases fitting TRBD1. In germline, CDR1 is MGHRA, CDR2 YSYEKL. CDR3 size: 16 residues. V was clipped by 1 base and J by 3 bases; unmatched bases: 5.

The gene calls are TRBV30 and TRBJ1-1; 8 nucleotides agree with TRBD1. J was trimmed by 6 bases and V by 0 bases; bases with no gene match: 6. From germline, CDR1 is GTSNPN and CDR2 SVGIG (reference sequence). The CDR3 has 14 residues. CDR3 region: CAWSVLQGEAEAFF. The CDR3 region has the DNA TGTGCCTGGAGTGTACTACAGGGGGAGGCTGAAGCTTTCTTT.

The chain links TRBV9 to TRBJ2-3; D remains unclear. V was clipped by 3 bases and J by 3 bases, with 8 bases between them. The germline CDR1 and CDR2 sequences are SGDLS and YYNGEE. This CDR3 region has 13 residues. The CDR3 is CASSAQGTDTQYF. The CDR3 nucleotides read TGTGCCAGCAGCGCGCAAGGAACAGATACGCAGTATTTT.

The rearrangement links TRBV6-1 to TRBJ1-6; D might be TRBD1 (5 bases). Germline V gene sequence: CDR1 MNHNS, CDR2 SASEGT. V was shortened by 6 bases and J by 13 bases, with 10 bases between the two germline ends. The CDR3 has 11 residues. This CDR3 reads CASRGTSPLHF. CDR3 nucleotide sequence: TGTGCCAGCAGAGGGACTAGTCCCCTCCACTTT.

The gene calls are TRBV7-9 and TRBJ2-3; 10 nucleotides align to TRBD1. J was trimmed by 6 bases and V by 6 bases; bases with no gene match: 9. The V gene's germline CDR1 is SEHNR and CDR2 FQNEAQ (reference sequence). The CDR3 spans 15 residues. CDR3 nucleotide sequence: TGTGCCAGCAGTGAGGGACAGGGGACTTCCGATACGCAGTATTTT. It yields the protein CASSEGQGTSDTQYF.

J is TRBJ1-5 and V is TRBV19; 11 bases match TRBD1. The CDR3 has 16 amino acids. Germline loops: CDR1 LNHDA, CDR2 SQIVND (reference sequence). The trim removed 5 bases at V and 3 bases at J, leaving 6 bases unmatched. The CDR3 nucleotides read TGTGCCAGTAGTTCCTGGGACAGGGGGATCAATCAGCCCCAGCATTTT. It specifies CASSSWDRGINQPQHF.

This chain connects TRBV23-1 to TRBJ1-1; 10 bases are a match to TRBD1. TRBV23-1 is an open reading frame whose function is uncertain. The CDR3 sequence is 18 residues long. The ends lost 4 bases at V and 5 bases at J; junction bases unmatched: 16. CDR3 in DNA: TGCGCCAGCAGTCCCCCGCCCGGGACAGGGGAGAGGAGAACTGAAGCTTTCTTT. It encodes CASSPPPGTGERRTEAFF.

The gene calls are TRBV11-2 and TRBJ2-7; no clear D. The germline CDR1 and CDR2 sequences are SGHAT and FQNNGV. The CDR3 is 13 residues long. The V gene lost 5 bases and the J gene lost 6 bases, with 14 bases spanning the gap. In DNA, the CDR3 is TGTGCCAGCAGCGAACTCAGGAGCCGCGAGCAGTACTTC. Protein sequence: CASSELRSREQYF.

The gene calls are TRBV5-1 and TRBJ2-4, with a weak D call TRBD2 (6 bases). The CDR3 covers 16 residues. V dropped 0 bases and J dropped 14 bases, with 24 bases sitting between them. Germline loops: CDR1 SGHRS, CDR2 YFSETQ. CDR3 in DNA: TGCGCCAGCAGCTTGGAACTACCCGGCGGGGACTCCAAAAAGTACTTC. It yields the protein CASSLELPGGDSKKYF.

The chain links TRBV18 to TRBJ2-3, with TRBD1 matching 10 bases. The V gene's germline CDR1 is KGHSH and CDR2 LQKENI. Germline trimming cut 4 bases from V and 2 bases from J; bases unmatched to any gene: 3. The CDR3 loop spans 15 amino acids. This CDR3 reads CASSRQGANTDTQYF. DNA of the CDR3: TGTGCCAGCTCACGACAGGGGGCCAACACAGATACGCAGTATTTT. The whole variable domain, remainder taken from reference TRBV18 and TRBJ2-3, is NAGVMQNPRHLVRRRGQEARLRCSPMKGHSHVYWYRQLPEEGLKFMVYLQKENIIDESGMPKERFSAEFPKEGPSILRIQQVVRGDSAAYFCASSRQGANTDTQYFGPGTRLTVL.

The V call is TRBV28, the J call TRBJ2-7; weak D call: TRBD1 (6 bases). Trimming pared 5 bases from V and 0 bases from J, leaving 14 bases between. Per germline, CDR1 MDHEN and CDR2 SYDVKM. This CDR3 is 15 amino acids long. This CDR3 is CASSPQGTSSYEQYF. CDR3 DNA: TGTGCCAGCAGTCCCCAGGGGACCAGCTCCTACGAGCAGTACTTC.

The V and J genes are TRBV4-2 and TRBJ2-7; D perhaps matches TRBD2 (6 bases). Trimming took 0 bases from V and 6 from J, leaving 15 bases between them. CDR3 length: 15 amino acids. Germline V gene sequence: CDR1 LGHNA, CDR2 YNFKEQ. DNA for the CDR3: TGTGCCAGCAGCCAAGAGGGGGGACGGCCCTCCGAGCAGTACTTC. Translated: CASSQEGGRPSEQYF.

In this sample, this clone turned up once. The chain recombines TRBV29-1 with TRBJ2-7, with TRBD1 as a possible D gene (5 bases). The CDR3 contains 12 residues. Trimming stripped 7 bases from V and 5 bases from J, with 15 bases between. Germline V gene sequence: CDR1 SQVTM, CDR2 ANQGSEA. The CDR3 protein is CSALPQGDEQYF. DNA for the CDR3: TGCAGCGCTCTCCCCCAGGGCGACGAGCAGTACTTC.

The rearrangement uses TRBV5-1 and TRBJ2-1, with D unresolved. Trimming took off 2 bases at V and 5 bases at J, with 11 bases between the two ends. This CDR3 region has 14 residues. Germline V gene data show CDR1 as SGHRS and CDR2 as YFSETQ. The CDR3, as DNA: TGCGCCAGCAGCTTAGTTGAGTCCAACAATGAGCAGTTCTTC. It is translated as CASSLVESNNEQFF.

This chain connects TRBV10-3 to TRBJ2-7; no clear D gene. Germline lookup yields CDR1 ENHRY and CDR2 SYGVKD. This CDR3 is built from 15 residues. V was cut by 3 bases and J by 4 bases, with 16 bases left in between. CDR3 residues: CAISDSTSVGYEQYF. The CDR3 DNA reads as TGTGCCATCAGTGACAGTACCAGTGTCGGATACGAGCAGTACTTC.

The genes are TRBV10-3 and TRBJ2-7, with D tentatively TRBD1 or TRBD2 (5 bases each). The CDR3 extends over 14 amino acids. Deletions cut 0 bases from V and 7 bases from J, with 13 bases between. Germline-derived CDR1 and CDR2 are ENHRY and SYGVKD. CDR3 nucleotides: TGTGCCATCAGTGAGTCAGGGGACGGAAGGGAGCAGTACTTC. Protein product: CAISESGDGREQYF.

The chain joins TRBV19 to TRBJ2-5, with a possible D match to TRBD2 (6 bases). V shed 5 bases and J shed 5 bases, with 12 bases lying between them. Germline lookup yields CDR1 LNHDA and CDR2 SQIVND (reference sequence). The CDR3 runs to 13 residues. CDR3 loop: CASSPWTKETQYF. The CDR3 nucleotides are TGTGCCAGTAGTCCTTGGACTAAGGAGACCCAGTACTTC.

The chain joins TRBV9 to TRBJ2-1, with D possibly matching TRBD1 (5 bases). Germline V CDR1 and CDR2: SGDLS, YYNGEE. The CDR3 covers 17 residues. The V gene lost 0 bases and the J gene lost 2 bases, with 15 bases spanning the gap. The CDR3 sequence: CASSVGPRAGAYNEQFF. CDR3 bases: TGTGCCAGCAGCGTAGGTCCCAGGGCTGGAGCCTACAATGAGCAGTTCTTC.

In regard to this clone: The sample carries other DNA sequences with the same CDR3. The rearrangement links TRBV7-2 to TRBJ2-7; D ambiguous. V shed 3 bases and J shed 0 bases, with 6 bases lying between them. The CDR3 has 13 residues. The germline CDR1 and CDR2 sequences are SGHTA and FQGNSA. CDR3 region: CASSLEISYEQYF. CDR3 bases: TGTGCCAGCAGCTTGGAGATCTCCTACGAGCAGTACTTC.

The CDR3 sequence is CASTASGTADTQYF. The CDR3 region has the DNA TGTGCCAGCACCGCTAGCGGGACGGCAGATACGCAGTATTTT. The gene calls are TRBV5-4 and TRBJ2-3, with 9 bases lining up with TRBD2. CDR1 and CDR2 (germline): SGHNT, YYREEE (reference sequence). V shed 6 bases and J 4 bases; nucleotides not matched to a gene: 6. The CDR3 is 14 amino acids.

The rearrangement joins TRBV28 to TRBJ1-1; 8 bases line up with TRBD1. The CDR3 totals 13 residues. From germline, CDR1 is MDHEN and CDR2 SYDVKM. J lost 5 bases, V lost 7 bases, and 6 bases had no gene match. The CDR3 reads CASTWTGTTEAFF. The CDR3, as DNA: TGTGCCAGCACCTGGACAGGGACGACTGAAGCTTTCTTT.